Detailed here is one TCR beta chain. Its antigen remains unidentified. These data belong to a study of cytomegalovirus exposure and HLA in healthy donors. Overall study findings and caveats: Equally common other TCR beta chains were less clonally expanded than HLA-associated ones, a later analysis found. For cytomegalovirus status, the classifier reportedly gave diagnoses with high specificity and sensitivity.

CDR1 is MNHEY, CDR2 SMNVEV, per germline (reference sequence). The length of the CDR3 is 14 residues. PCR used 60 Vbeta primers and 13 Jbeta primers. Sequencing used immunoSEQ multiplex PCR; TCRdb keeps in-frame clones, though not all of them. Across 150,000 or so clones, the top ten clones capture roughly 2% of the sample. The sample consisted of PBMCs. The TCR sequence derives from a man aged 25 to 40 in good health and CMV-seronegative. V is TRBV27 and J is TRBJ2-5, with TRBD1 matching over 10 bases. The DNA end is more similar to TRBJ2-7, so the J call may be wrong. CDR3 sequence (DNA): TGTGCCAGCAGTTGGGACAGGGGCCCCTACGAGCAGTACTTC. It codes for CASSWDRGPYEQYF.